Below, 24 T cell receptor beta chains from the same sample are listed, as sequenced in a study of blood T cell repertoires in COVID-19. The method was immunoSEQ multiplex PCR; TCRdb's version includes in-frame clones alone and lacks a portion of them. The table records about 110,000 clones, 65% to 80% of them present only once. Sequencing was carried out using peripheral blood. Source of these receptors: a man between 65 and 85 years old with active or convalescent COVID-19.

The chain joins TRBV19 to TRBJ2-5; 10 bases are shared with TRBD2. The V and J ends lost 5 bases and 4 bases, in that order; junction bases with no gene match: 7. Germline values: CDR1 LNHDA, CDR2 SQIVND (reference sequence). This CDR3 region has 15 residues. CDR3 sequence: CASSPERGGRETQYF. The CDR3 DNA is TGTGCCAGTAGTCCGGAGCGGGGGGGCCGAGAGACCCAGTACTTC.

The rearrangement uses TRBV28 and TRBJ1-1; perhaps TRBD1 as D (5 bases). V lost 5 bases and J 1 base, leaving 14 bases between the germline ends. The CDR3 extends over 15 amino acids. CDR1 is MDHEN, CDR2 SYDVKM, per germline. CDR3 sequence reads: CASSPGGRTNTEAFF. The CDR3 nucleotides are TGTGCCAGCAGTCCCGGGGGACGTACGAACACTGAAGCTTTCTTT.

The rearrangement joins TRBV9 to TRBJ2-2; D may be TRBD2 (5 bases). The CDR3 totals 16 residues. The germline V and J ends were trimmed by 0 bases and 4 bases, with 13 bases remaining between them. The germline V gene has CDR1 SGDLS and CDR2 YYNGEE. The CDR3 here is CASSVEWLATTGELFF. The CDR3 DNA follows: TGTGCCAGCAGCGTAGAGTGGCTAGCCACCACCGGGGAGCTGTTTTTT.

This clone appeared a few times. The chain joins TRBV6-1 to TRBJ1-5; 10 bases align to TRBD1. The CDR3 totals 18 residues. Germline V gene sequence: CDR1 MNHNS, CDR2 SASEGT. The V segment lost 4 bases and the J segment 9 bases; nucleotides outside the gene matches: 18. CDR3 sequence: CASSAYSRTTGGAGPQHF. In DNA form, the CDR3 reads TGTGCCAGCAGTGCCTACTCCCGAACGACAGGGGGCGCCGGGCCCCAGCATTTT.

The V and J genes are TRBV7-9 and TRBJ2-1; 7 nucleotides align to TRBD1. CDR3 length: 15 residues. Per germline, CDR1 SEHNR and CDR2 FQNEAQ (reference sequence). The junction had 9 bases not matched to a gene; V was cut back by 7 bases and J by 3 bases. As DNA, the CDR3 is TGTGCCAGCACGACAAGGGACAGCGACTACAATGAGCAGTTCTTC. It yields the protein CASTTRDSDYNEQFF.

The sample holds a few counts of this clone. The gene calls are TRBV3-1 (or the pseudogene TRBV3-2) and TRBJ1-4, with a tentative D call TRBD1 (6 bases). Deletions cut 0 bases from V and 10 bases from J, with 15 bases between. Looked up from germline, CDR1 is LGHDT and CDR2 is YNNKEL (reference sequence). This CDR3 is built from 15 residues. CDR3 amino acids: CASSQEGDMGRKLFF. As DNA, the CDR3 is TGTGCCAGCAGCCAAGAGGGGGACATGGGGCGAAAACTGTTTTTT.

The chain is built from TRBV5-1 and TRBJ2-3; TRBD2 matches at 7 bases. CDR3 length: 14 amino acids. CDR1 is SGHRS and CDR2 is YFSETQ in the germline V gene. J gave up 5 bases and V 4 bases, and 7 bases lay outside the gene matches. This CDR3 is CASSQTSRLDTQYF. The CDR3 nucleotides are TGCGCCAGCAGCCAGACTAGCCGATTAGATACGCAGTATTTT. Full variable domain (outside the CDR3, taken from reference TRBV5-1 and TRBJ2-3): KAGVTQTPRYLIKTRGQQVTLSCSPISGHRSVSWYQQTPGQGLQFLFEYFSETQRNKGNFPGRFSGRQFSNSRSEMNVSTLELGDSALYLCASSQTSRLDTQYFGPGTRLTVL.

This chain connects TRBV9 to TRBJ2-1, with 8 bases identical to TRBD2. CDR3 length equals 17 residues. The junction had 5 bases not matched to a gene; V was cut back by 0 bases and J by 0 bases. Germline CDR1 is SGDLS and CDR2 is YYNGEE. The CDR3 coding sequence is TGTGCCAGCAGCGTAGGGCTAGCGGGCCTCTCCTACAATGAGCAGTTCTTC. This codes for CASSVGLAGLSYNEQFF.

This clone came up a few times. J is TRBJ2-1 and V is TRBV5-1, with 9 bases aligning to TRBD2. Germline V gene sequence: CDR1 SGHRS, CDR2 YFSETQ. The V segment lost 5 bases and the J segment 15 bases; nucleotides outside the gene matches: 12. The CDR3 extends over 13 amino acids. CDR3 DNA: TGCGCCAGCAGACGGGGACTAGCCTATAGTATGTTCTTC. Its protein product is CASRRGLAYSMFF.

In its sample, this clone was seen a few times. V and J are TRBV29-1 and TRBJ1-1; the match to TRBD1 covers 9 bases. J was trimmed by 5 bases and V by 4 bases; bases with no gene match: 8. This CDR3 spans 14 amino acids. Germline V gene lookup returns CDR1 SQVTM and CDR2 ANQGSEA. DNA of the CDR3: TGCAGCGTTGCAACCGGGACAGGGAGGACTGAAGCTTTCTTT. It yields the protein CSVATGTGRTEAFF.

V usage is TRBV11-2 and J usage is TRBJ1-4; 7 bases map to TRBD1. There are 16 residues in the CDR3. The V and J ends lost 5 bases and 0 bases, in that order; junction bases with no gene match: 6. The germline CDR1 and CDR2 sequences are SGHAT and FQNNGV. The CDR3 loop reads CASSPGQAATNEKLFF. Written as DNA, the CDR3 is TGTGCCAGCAGCCCCGGACAGGCCGCAACTAATGAAAAACTGTTTTTT.

This clone was counted many times. The gene calls are TRBV4-2 and TRBJ1-2; D remains unclear. Between the trimmed V and J ends, which lost 1 base and 6 bases, there was a span of 9 bases. This CDR3 spans 13 amino acids. Germline V gene lookup returns CDR1 LGHNA and CDR2 YNFKEQ. The CDR3 DNA reads TGTGCCAGCAGCCAAGTGATCGGGGATGGCTACACCTTC. This encodes CASSQVIGDGYTF.

The chain combines TRBV6-6 with TRBJ1-1; D unclear. This CDR3 is built from 13 residues. The germline CDR1 and CDR2 sequences are MNHNY and SVGAGI (reference sequence). The V end lost 6 bases, the J end lost 5 bases, and 13 bases lay between the germline ends. The CDR3 spells CASSLREVTEAFF. CDR3 in DNA: TGTGCCAGCAGCCTTAGGGAGGTAACTGAAGCTTTCTTT.

This rearrangement joins TRBV7-8 to TRBJ2-1; D unresolved. Deletions cut 2 bases from V and 8 bases from J, with 4 bases between. Germline CDR1 and CDR2: SGHVS and FQNEAQ. The CDR3 contains 11 residues. The CDR3 reads CASSLTHEQFF. CDR3 nucleotides: TGTGCCAGCAGCTTAACACATGAGCAGTTCTTC.

The chain recombines TRBV7-9 with TRBJ2-7, with TRBD1 identical over 7 bases. The length of the CDR3 is 14 residues. The germline gives CDR1 SEHNR, CDR2 FQNEAQ (reference sequence). The CDR3 DNA reads as TGTGCGGTTCCACATCGACAGGGTTCGTACGAGCAGTACTTC. Its protein is CAVPHRQGSYEQYF.

This clone was recorded only once. The rearrangement uses TRBV4-2 and TRBJ1-2; D not resolved. The length of the CDR3 is 14 residues. The germline V gene has CDR1 LGHNA and CDR2 YNFKEQ. V was shortened by 2 bases and J by 9 bases, with 16 bases between the two germline ends. CDR3: CASSQSGRTVRYTF. The CDR3 nucleotides are TGTGCCAGCAGCCAAAGCGGACGGACCGTCCGCTACACCTTC.

J is TRBJ1-6 and V is TRBV2, with a possible D match to TRBD1 (5 bases). The CDR3 loop spans 18 amino acids. Germline V gene data show CDR1 as SNHLY and CDR2 as FYNNEI. V was cut by 6 bases and J by 0 bases, with 18 bases left in between. The CDR3 region has the DNA TGTGCCAGCAGGGACGGGACTCCACTGAGCTCCTATAATTCACCCCTCCACTTT. It encodes CASRDGTPLSSYNSPLHF.

This chain's CDR3 is CASSLRGPDSGELFF. Here the CDR3 DNA reads TGCGCCAGCAGCTTGAGGGGCCCCGACAGCGGGGAGCTGTTTTTT. This chain joins TRBV5-1 and TRBJ2-2, with D perhaps matching TRBD1 (5 bases). Trimming removed 1 base from V and 7 bases from J, with 14 bases in between. Looked up from germline, CDR1 is SGHRS and CDR2 is YFSETQ. There are 15 residues in the CDR3.

This clone came up once. V gene TRBV5-8 combines with J gene TRBJ1-5; a possible D gene is TRBD1 (5 bases). This CDR3 has 15 residues. The V end lost 2 bases, the J end lost 2 bases, and 11 bases lay between the germline ends. Germline V lookup: CDR1 SGHTS, CDR2 YDEGEE. The CDR3 sequence is CASSFQGSGNQPQHF. The CDR3 DNA follows: TGTGCCAGCAGCTTCCAGGGCAGCGGCAATCAGCCCCAGCATTTT.

This clone was recorded only once. V gene TRBV4-2 combines with J gene TRBJ1-5; D gene unclear. CDR3 length equals 13 residues. The V end was cut by 0 bases, the J end by 8 bases, with 8 bases between. Germline V lookup: CDR1 LGHNA, CDR2 YNFKEQ. CDR3 nucleotide sequence: TGTGCCAGCAGCCAAGATCTGGCGGAGCCCCAGCATTTT. Its protein is CASSQDLAEPQHF.

V is TRBV18 and J is TRBJ2-1; D may be TRBD2 (6 bases). Trimming left V 5 bases short and J 9 bases short, with 14 bases between. The CDR3 spans 13 residues. Germline V CDR1 and CDR2: KGHSH, LQKENI. Written as DNA, the CDR3 is TGTGCCAGCTCAGGCATCATGGAGGGTGAGCAGTTCTTC. The encoded protein is CASSGIMEGEQFF.

This chain joins TRBV7-2 and TRBJ1-4; possible D gene TRBD1, 5 bases. The germline V and J ends were trimmed by 5 bases and 10 bases, with 17 bases remaining between them. Germline lookup yields CDR1 SGHTA and CDR2 FQGNSA. This CDR3 region has 14 residues. The CDR3: CASSLDRAGGKLFF. CDR3 sequence (DNA): TGTGCCAGCAGCCTAGACAGAGCGGGGGGAAAACTGTTTTTT.

The chain carries TRBV6-1 and TRBJ2-3, with TRBD1 identical over 12 bases. Per the germline V gene, CDR1 is MNHNS and CDR2 is SASEGT. V dropped 2 bases and J dropped 5; count of bases not matched to a gene: 11. The CDR3 runs to 18 residues. CDR3 loop: CASSETNIGTGGQDTQYF. CDR3 DNA sequence: TGTGCCAGCAGTGAAACGAATATCGGGACAGGGGGCCAAGATACGCAGTATTTT.

This sequence joins TRBV28 and TRBJ1-2; D gene unclear. The V gene's germline CDR1 is MDHEN and CDR2 SYDVKM. This CDR3 is built from 15 residues. V lost 5 bases and J 4 bases, leaving 17 bases between the germline ends. The CDR3 reads CASSPTYLEAYGYTF. CDR3 nucleotides: TGTGCCAGCAGTCCGACTTATCTGGAGGCCTATGGCTACACCTTC.